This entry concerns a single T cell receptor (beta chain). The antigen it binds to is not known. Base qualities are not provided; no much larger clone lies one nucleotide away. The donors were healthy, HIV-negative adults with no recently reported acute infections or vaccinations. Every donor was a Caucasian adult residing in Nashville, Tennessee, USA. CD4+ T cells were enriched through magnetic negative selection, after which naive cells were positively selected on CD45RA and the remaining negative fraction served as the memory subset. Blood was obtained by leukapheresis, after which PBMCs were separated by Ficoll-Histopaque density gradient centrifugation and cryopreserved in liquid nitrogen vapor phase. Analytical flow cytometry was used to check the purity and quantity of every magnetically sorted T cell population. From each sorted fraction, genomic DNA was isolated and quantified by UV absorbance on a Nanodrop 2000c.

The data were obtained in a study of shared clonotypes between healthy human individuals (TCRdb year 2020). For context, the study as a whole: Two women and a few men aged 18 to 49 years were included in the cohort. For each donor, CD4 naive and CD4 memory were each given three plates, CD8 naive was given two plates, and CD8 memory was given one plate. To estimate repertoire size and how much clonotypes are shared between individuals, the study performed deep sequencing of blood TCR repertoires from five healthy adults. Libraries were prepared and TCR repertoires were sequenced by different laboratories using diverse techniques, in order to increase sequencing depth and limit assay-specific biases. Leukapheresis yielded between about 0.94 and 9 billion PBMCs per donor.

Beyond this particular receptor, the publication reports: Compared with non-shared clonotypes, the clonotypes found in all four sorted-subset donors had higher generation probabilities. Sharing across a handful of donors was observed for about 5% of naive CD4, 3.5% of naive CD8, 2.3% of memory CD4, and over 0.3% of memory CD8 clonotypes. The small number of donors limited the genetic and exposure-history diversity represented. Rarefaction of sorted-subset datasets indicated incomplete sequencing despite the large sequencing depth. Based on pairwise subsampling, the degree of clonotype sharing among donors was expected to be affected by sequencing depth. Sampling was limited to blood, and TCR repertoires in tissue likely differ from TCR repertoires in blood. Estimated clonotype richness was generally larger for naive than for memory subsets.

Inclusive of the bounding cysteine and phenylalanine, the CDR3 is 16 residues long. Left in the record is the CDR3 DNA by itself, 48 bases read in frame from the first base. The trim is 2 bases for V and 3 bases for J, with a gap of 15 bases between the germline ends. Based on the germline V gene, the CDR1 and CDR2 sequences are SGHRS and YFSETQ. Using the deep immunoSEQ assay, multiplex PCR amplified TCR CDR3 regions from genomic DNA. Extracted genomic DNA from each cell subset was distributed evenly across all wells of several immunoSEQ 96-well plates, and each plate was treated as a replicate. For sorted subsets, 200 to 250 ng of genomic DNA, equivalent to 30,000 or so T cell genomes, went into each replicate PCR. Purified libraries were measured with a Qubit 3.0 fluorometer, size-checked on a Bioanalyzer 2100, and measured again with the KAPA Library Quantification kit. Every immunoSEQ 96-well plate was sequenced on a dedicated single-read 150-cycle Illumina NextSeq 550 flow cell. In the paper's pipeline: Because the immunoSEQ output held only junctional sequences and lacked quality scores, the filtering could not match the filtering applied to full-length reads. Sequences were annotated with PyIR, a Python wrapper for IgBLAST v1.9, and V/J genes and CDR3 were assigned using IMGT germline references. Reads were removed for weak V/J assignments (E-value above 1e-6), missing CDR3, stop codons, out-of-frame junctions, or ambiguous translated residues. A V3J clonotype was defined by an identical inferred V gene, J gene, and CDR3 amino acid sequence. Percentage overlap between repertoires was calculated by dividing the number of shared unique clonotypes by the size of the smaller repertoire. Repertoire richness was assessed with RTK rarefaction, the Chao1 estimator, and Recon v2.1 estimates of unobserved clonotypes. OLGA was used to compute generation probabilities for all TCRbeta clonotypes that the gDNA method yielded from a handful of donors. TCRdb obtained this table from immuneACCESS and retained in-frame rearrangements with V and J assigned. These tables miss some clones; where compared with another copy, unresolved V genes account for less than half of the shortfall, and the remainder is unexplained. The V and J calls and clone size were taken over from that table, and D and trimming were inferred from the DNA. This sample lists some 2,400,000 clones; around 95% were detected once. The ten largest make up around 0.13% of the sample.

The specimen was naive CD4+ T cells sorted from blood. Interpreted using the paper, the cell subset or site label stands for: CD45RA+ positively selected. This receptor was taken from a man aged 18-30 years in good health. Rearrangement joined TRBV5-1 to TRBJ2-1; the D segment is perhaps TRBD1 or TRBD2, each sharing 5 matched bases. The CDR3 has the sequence CASSFSVGTDYNEQFF. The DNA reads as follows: TGCGCCAGCAGCTTTTCTGTCGGGACGGACTACAATGAGCAGTTCTTC. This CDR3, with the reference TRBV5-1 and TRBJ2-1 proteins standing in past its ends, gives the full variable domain KAGVTQTPRYLIKTRGQQVTLSCSPISGHRSVSWYQQTPGQGLQFLFEYFSETQRNKGNFPGRFSGRQFSNSRSEMNVSTLELGDSALYLCASSFSVGTDYNEQFFGPGTRLTVL.